The 21 T cell receptor beta chains listed next were all sequenced from one sample in a study of blood T cells in healthy people across ages. The second PCR ran about 7 to 12 cycles with a sample-barcoded 5' primer and J-beta primers. TCRdb independently ran MiXCR on the 5' RACE reads; one entry per CDR3 protein. The sample lists about 900,000 distinct CDR3 sequences, about 48% seen once, with around 15% in the top ten. The sample comprised blood. All receptors derive from a man aged 30 to 39 in good health.

As regards this clonotype: Because the CDR3 is missing its conserved closing phenylalanine or tryptophan, this is likely a read error. V is TRBV28 and J is TRBJ2-7; 7 bases fit TRBD1. After removal of 3 bases from V and 0 bases from J, the junction contained 8 bases not matched to a gene. This CDR3 spans 16 amino acids. CDR1 and CDR2 (germline): MDHEN, SYDVKM. In nucleotides, the CDR3 is TGTGCCAGCAGTTTCGGAGGACAGGTGATCTCCTACGAGCAGTACTCC. Amino acid sequence: CASSFGGQVISYEQYS.

This clonotype has just a few counts. CDR3 DNA sequence: TGTGCCAGCAGCTCAAAGGGGGCGGACGAGCAGTACTTC. This encodes CASSSKGADEQYF. The chain has TRBV7-9 and TRBJ2-7, with 7 bases lining up with TRBD1. With 4 bases clipped from V and 5 bases from J, the junction kept 5 bases outside the gene matches. CDR1 and CDR2 (germline): SEHNR, FQNEAQ (reference sequence). The CDR3 runs to 13 residues.

In its sample, this clonotype was seen a few times. This CDR3 reads CAISESQSLAGGSLETQYF. In DNA form, the CDR3 reads TGTGCCATCAGTGAGTCTCAATCCCTAGCGGGGGGATCCTTGGAGACCCAGTACTTC. The chain has TRBV10-3 and TRBJ2-5, with 11 positions matching TRBD2. CDR1 is ENHRY, CDR2 SYGVKD, per germline. The CDR3 covers 19 residues. V lost 0 bases to trimming and J lost 5 bases; unmatched junction nucleotides: 14.

The gene calls are TRBV21-1 and TRBJ1-1; the table's D call, TRBD1, has no DNA check behind it. TRBV21-1 is marked as a pseudogene. This CDR3 has 18 residues. This chain's CDR3 is CASSIIRPGTGFTTEAFF. As DNA, the CDR3 is TGTGCCAGCAGCATAATCCGGCCCGGGACAGGGTTTACCACTGAAGCTTTCTTT.

The chain employs TRBV7-2 and TRBJ2-3; unclear D gene. The CDR3 consists of 12 residues. Between the trimmed V and J ends, which lost 11 bases and 1 base, there was a span of 10 bases. CDR1 is SGHTA, CDR2 FQGNSA, per germline. The CDR3 region is CAERSGTDTQYF. The DNA of the CDR3 is TGTGCCGAACGGAGCGGCACAGATACGCAGTATTTT.

This clonotype was seen only a few times. The chain recombines TRBV24-1 with TRBJ2-1; 7 bases line up with TRBD1. Germline V gives CDR1 KGHDR, CDR2 SFDVKD. With V trimmed by 4 bases and J by 8 bases, 13 bases remained unmatched. CDR3 size: 16 residues. The CDR3 DNA reads as TGTGCCACCAGTGACCCGACAGGGCGAGGTTTGGATGAGCAGTTCTTC. Amino acid sequence: CATSDPTGRGLDEQFF.

This sequence joins TRBV7-9 and TRBJ1-2; possible D gene TRBD1, 5 bases. The V and J ends lost 7 bases and 3 bases respectively, with 15 bases between them. Germline CDR1 is SEHNR and CDR2 is FQNEAQ (reference sequence). The CDR3 contains 14 residues. CDR3 DNA: TGTGCCAGCAATTGTTCAGGGACTGACTATGGCTACACCTTC. It encodes CASNCSGTDYGYTF.

CDR3 amino acids: CASSLADRTLNQPQHF. Here the CDR3 DNA reads TGTGCCAGCAGCTTAGCGGATCGGACACTGAATCAGCCCCAGCATTTT. This chain connects TRBV7-8 to TRBJ1-5; maybe TRBD1 (5 bases). V gave up 0 bases and J gave up 4 bases, with 13 bases separating them. The CDR3 is made up of 16 amino acids. Germline loops: CDR1 SGHVS, CDR2 FQNEAQ.

This clonotype was counted between two and nine times. This chain links TRBV29-1 with TRBJ2-3, with a weak D call TRBD2 (6 bases). This CDR3 has 16 residues. Germline CDR1 SQVTM, CDR2 ANQGSEA. V gave up 0 bases and J gave up 3 bases, with 16 bases separating them. The CDR3 nucleotides read TGCAGCGTTGAAGATATAAGGGAGGCCCCTACAGATACGCAGTATTTT. It codes for CSVEDIREAPTDTQYF.

The J gene is TRBJ1-2, the V gene TRBV12-3 or TRBV12-4; possible D gene TRBD1, 5 bases. The CDR3 runs to 12 residues. Trimming took off 11 bases at V and 7 bases at J, with 17 bases between the two ends. CDR3 coding DNA: TGTGCCGGCGGGGGAGGGATTTGTGGCTACACCTTC. This translates into CAGGGGICGYTF.

Only a few counts were recorded for this clonotype. The rearrangement links TRBV11-3 to TRBJ2-1; D may match TRBD1 or TRBD2 (5 bases each). The CDR3 consists of 13 residues. Looked up from germline, CDR1 is SGHNT and CDR2 is YENEEA. Trimming pared 5 bases from V and 6 bases from J, leaving 11 bases between. Here the CDR3 DNA reads TGTGCCAGCAGCGCCACTGGGGGCAATGAGCAGTTCTTC. Amino acids: CASSATGGNEQFF.

The chain combines TRBV4-2 with TRBJ2-3, with no clear D. Trimming took off 0 bases at V and 2 bases at J, with 9 bases between the two ends. CDR1 LGHNA and CDR2 YNFKEQ come from the germline V gene. The CDR3 totals 15 residues. CDR3 sequence reads: CASSQDATPTDTQYF. For the CDR3, the DNA is TGTGCCAGCAGCCAAGATGCGACTCCCACAGATACGCAGTATTTT.

The rearrangement links TRBV7-8 to TRBJ1-6; the match to TRBD1 covers 7 bases. The CDR3 runs 17 residues. Per the germline V gene, CDR1 is SGHVS and CDR2 is FQNEAQ. The junction had 9 bases not matched to a gene; V was cut back by 0 bases and J by 7 bases. The CDR3 loop reads CASSLARRGLTNSPLHF. CDR3 nucleotides: TGTGCCAGCAGCTTAGCTAGGAGGGGGCTCACGAATTCACCCCTCCACTTT.

The chain carries TRBV7-3 and TRBJ2-3, with D unresolved. Trimming stripped 2 bases from V and 1 base from J, with 13 bases between. Germline V gene data show CDR1 as SGHTA and CDR2 as FQGTGA. The CDR3 is 16 residues long. CDR3 amino acids: CASSLDSIWGTDTQYF. CDR3 DNA: TGTGCCAGCAGCTTAGATAGCATTTGGGGCACAGATACGCAGTATTTT.

The rearrangement uses TRBV4-1 and TRBJ2-1; D may be TRBD1 or TRBD2 (6 bases each). The ends were cut back, 3 bases at V and 9 bases at J, with 24 bases in the middle. CDR1 MGHRA and CDR2 YSYEKL come from the germline V gene. The CDR3 runs 17 residues. The CDR3 bases are TGCGCCAGCAGCCATGGGGGCTTGGCGGGGAAGACTTGTGAGCAGTTCTTC. The encoded protein is CASSHGGLAGKTCEQFF.

This clonotype was counted only a few times. The chain joins TRBV18 to TRBJ1-1, with D hard to call. The germline CDR1 and CDR2 sequences are KGHSH and LQKENI. V was trimmed by 2 bases and J by 5 bases, leaving 9 bases between them. This CDR3 contains 13 residues. The CDR3 region is CASSPNEGTEAFF. CDR3 DNA: TGTGCCAGCTCACCAAATGAAGGGACTGAAGCTTTCTTT.

This rearrangement joins TRBV10-3 to TRBJ2-1; no reliable D call. From germline, CDR1 is ENHRY and CDR2 SYGVKD. This CDR3 contains 14 residues. Trimming left V 0 bases short and J 4 bases short, with 7 bases between. CDR3: CAISESTGYNEQFF. Here the CDR3 DNA reads TGTGCCATCAGTGAGTCGACCGGGTACAATGAGCAGTTCTTC.

This clonotype was observed at least ten times. The chain employs TRBV6-2 or TRBV6-3 and TRBJ2-5, with 13 bases matching TRBD2. The CDR3 contains 16 residues. J lost 1 base, V lost 6 bases, and 5 bases had no gene match. Germline CDR1 reads MNHEY; CDR2 reads SVGEGT. The CDR3: CASSRRTSGGQETQYF. The CDR3 region has the DNA TGTGCCAGCAGCCGAAGGACTAGCGGGGGCCAAGAGACCCAGTACTTC.

This chain connects TRBV27 to TRBJ1-2; weak D call: TRBD1 (6 bases). V lost 8 bases and J 5 bases, leaving 18 bases between the germline ends. Germline V gene sequence: CDR1 MNHEY, CDR2 SMNVEV (reference sequence). The CDR3 totals 14 residues. CDR3 coding DNA: TGTGCCAGCCGCACAGGGACCTCCCTTTATGGCTACACCTTC. Its translation: CASRTGTSLYGYTF.

This chain uses TRBV7-8 with TRBJ2-1; 11 bases align to TRBD1. Looked up from germline, CDR1 is SGHVS and CDR2 is FQNEAQ. With 1 base clipped from V and 12 bases from J, the junction kept 8 bases outside the gene matches. This CDR3 comprises 15 residues. The CDR3 DNA is TGTGCCAGCAGCTTAGTCAGGACAGGGGGCGTCGGGCAGTTCTTC. Translated, it gives CASSLVRTGGVGQFF.

The rearrangement links TRBV7-2 to TRBJ2-4; TRBD2 agrees at 8 bases. Germline V gives CDR1 SGHTA, CDR2 FQGNSA. CDR3 length: 15 residues. V lost 5 bases to trimming and J lost 1 base; unmatched junction nucleotides: 4. The CDR3 is CASSNGGGAKNIQYF. The CDR3 nucleotides are TGTGCCAGCAGCAACGGGGGGGGTGCCAAAAACATTCAGTACTTC.